This is a list of T cell receptor beta chains from one sample in a study of somatic mutations in cytotoxic T cells in rheumatoid arthritis. Sequenced by immunoSEQ multiplex PCR; TCRdb stores in-frame clones only, minus some. The table includes some 10,000 clones, around 80% detected once. The sample taken for sequencing was CD8+ T cells sorted from blood. The receptors were sampled from an adult with rheumatoid arthritis. Both conserved end residues are part of each CDR3. Each record gives: J gene, D gene, V gene, clone size, CDR3 DNA, CDR3 protein. The D gene is left open where the match is weak. Clone size, where shown, is once, few, many, or a class for clones that have expanded.

TRBJ2-2,-,TRBV19,-,TGTGCCTCTAGGGGGGGGGCCCGTGAGGAGCTGTTTTTT,CASRGGAREELFF
TRBJ1-5,TRBD1,TRBV4-1,-,TGCGCCAGCAGCCGGGGACAGGGGAGCAATCAGCCCCAGCATTTT,CASSRGQGSNQPQHF
TRBJ2-7,-,TRBV5-4,-,TGTGCCGTTTCTGAGGGGGCCTACGAGCAGTACTTC,CAVSEGAYEQYF
TRBJ2-1,-,TRBV4-3,-,TGCGCCAGCAGCCAAGATCCCCCCCCGGGGTACAATGAGCAGTTCTTC,CASSQDPPPGYNEQFF
TRBJ2-7,-,TRBV7-9,-,TGTGCCAGCAGCTCTGGGGGGACCTCCTACGAGCAGTACTTC,CASSSGGTSYEQYF
TRBJ2-7,-,TRBV30,-,TGTGCCTGGAGTAGCGGAGAGGGCTCCTACGAGCAGTACTTC,CAWSSGEGSYEQYF
TRBJ2-1,TRBD1,TRBV19,-,TGTGCCAGTAGTATGGGGACAGGGGGCTTCAATGAGCAGTTCTTC,CASSMGTGGFNEQFF
TRBJ2-1,-,TRBV29-1,few,TGCAGCGTTGTGGGCTCTTATGGGAACAATGAGCAGTTCTTC,CSVVGSYGNNEQFF
TRBJ2-1,-,TRBV14,-,TGTGCCAGCAGCCAAGCATGGAGAGAACACGGATTTTACAATGAGCAGTTCTTC,CASSQAWREHGFYNEQFF
TRBJ1-1,TRBD1,TRBV6-6,-,TGTGCCAGCAGCCCCGGGACAGGATATTTCGGTGAAGCTTTCTTT,CASSPGTGYFGEAFF
TRBJ2-1,-,TRBV5-8,-,TGTGCCTTGGTCGGGTTTGGGCTCTCCTACAATGAGCAGTTCTTC,CALVGFGLSYNEQFF
TRBJ2-3,TRBD2,TRBV7-2,-,TGTGCCAGCAGCTCAGGACGGGGGGGGCGAGATACGCAGTATTTT,CASSSGRGGRDTQYF
TRBJ2-2,-,TRBV6-6,medium-sized,TGTGCCAGCTACGGCGCCGGGGAGCTGTTTTTT,CASYGAGELFF
TRBJ1-5,-,TRBV21-1,few,TGTGCCAGCATACGTTGTGGCAATCAGCCCCAGCATTTT,CASIRCGNQPQHF
TRBJ2-5,TRBD1,TRBV4-3,-,TGCGCCAGCAGCCTTGGGACAGGCCCATTTCTGTACCAAGAGACCCAGTACTTC,CASSLGTGPFLYQETQYF
TRBJ2-7,-,TRBV10-3,-,TGTGCCATCAGTGAGTCTACCTCCTACGAGCAGTACTTC,CAISESTSYEQYF
TRBJ1-5,-,TRBV19,-,TGTGCCAGTAGTATGTCAAGGGAAGGGCAGCCCCAGCATTTT,CASSMSREGQPQHF
TRBJ2-2,-,TRBV5-8,-,TGTGCCAGCAGCTTGGAAGGGGGGCAGTGGACCGGGGAGCTGTTTTTT,CASSLEGGQWTGELFF
TRBJ2-1,-,TRBV5-4,once,TGTGCCAGCAGCGAAACTGGACAATACAATGAGCAGTTCTTC,CASSETGQYNEQFF
TRBJ2-7,TRBD2,TRBV11-2,-,TGTGCCAGCAGCCTTGGGCCCACAAGCGGGAGCTACGAGCAGTACTTC,CASSLGPTSGSYEQYF
TRBJ2-7,-,TRBV11-2,-,TGTGCCAGCAGCTTAACAGGGCAAGTCCACGAGCAGTACTTC,CASSLTGQVHEQYF
TRBJ1-2,-,TRBV4-1,few,TGCGCCAGCAGCCAAGATAACGGACGTTACTATGGCTACACCTTC,CASSQDNGRYYGYTF
TRBJ1-2,-,TRBV29-1,-,TGCAGCGTTGAAGAACGGGGGGCAGGGAGCGGCTACACCTTC,CSVEERGAGSGYTF
TRBJ2-7,-,TRBV5-4,-,TGTGCCAGCAGCTTGGCGGCAGGGAGCGACGAGCAGTACTTC,CASSLAAGSDEQYF
TRBJ2-3,-,TRBV5-1,-,TGCGCCAGCAGCTTTGATCCTAGCACAGATACGCAGTATTTT,CASSFDPSTDTQYF
TRBJ1-1,TRBD1,TRBV7-9,-,TGTGCCAGCAGCTTAGATCCAGGGGGGAACACTGAAGCTTTCTTT,CASSLDPGGNTEAFF
TRBJ2-7,-,TRBV7-9,-,TGTGCCAGCAGCTTAAGGATGGGACTGACCTACGAGCAGTACTTC,CASSLRMGLTYEQYF
TRBJ2-7,-,TRBV7-8,-,TGTGCCAGCATAAGTGCAAGCGATAACTCCTACGAGCAGTACTTC,CASISASDNSYEQYF
TRBJ2-3,-,TRBV5-5,-,TGTGCCAGCAGCTCGGGCTTCACAGATACGCAGTATTTT,CASSSGFTDTQYF
TRBJ1-1,TRBD1,TRBV29-1,few,TGCAGCGCCGAGACAGGGCGGGCTTTCTTT,CSAETGRAFF
TRBJ1-1,-,TRBV10-3,few,TGTGCCGTCTCTGGACACGTAGAAGCTTTCTTT,CAVSGHVEAFF
TRBJ2-3,TRBD1,TRBV6-1,medium-sized,TGTGCCAGCAGTGAAGGGACAGGGCACACAGATACGCAGTATTTT,CASSEGTGHTDTQYF
TRBJ2-1,-,TRBV14,-,TGTGCCAGCAGCCAAGGTAATGAGCAGTTCTTC,CASSQGNEQFF
TRBJ2-2,-,TRBV29-1,-,TGCAGCGTTGCTGAGGTCACCGGGGAGCTGTTTTTT,CSVAEVTGELFF
TRBJ1-3,-,TRBV9,once,TGTGCCAGCAGCGCCGGAGGGGGGCCTGGAAACACCATATATTTT,CASSAGGGPGNTIYF
TRBJ2-2,TRBD1,TRBV5-6,few,TGTGCCAGCAGCTCTGGACAGGGGACGCGAGTCACCGGGGAGCTGTTTTTT,CASSSGQGTRVTGELFF
TRBJ2-2,-,TRBV7-5,once,TGTGCCAGAAGCTTAGGGGCCGTATACAACACCGGGGAGCTGTTTTTT,CARSLGAVYNTGELFF
TRBJ2-2,-,TRBV6-4,few,TGTGCCAGCAGTGACGGGGACACCGGGGAGCTGTTTTTT,CASSDGDTGELFF
TRBJ2-7,-,TRBV5-4,-,TGTGCCAGCAGCTTGGATGCCAGGGCCTACGAGCAGTACTTC,CASSLDARAYEQYF
TRBJ1-5,TRBD1,TRBV5-1,-,TGCGCCAGCAGCCACGGGACAGGGAACAATCAGCCCCAGCATTTT,CASSHGTGNNQPQHF
TRBJ1-5,-,TRBV7-8,-,TGTGCCAGCAGCCTGACCAGTTCCAATCAGCCCCAGCATTTT,CASSLTSSNQPQHF
TRBJ1-5,-,TRBV10-2,-,TGCGCCAGCAGTGAGGAGGACCTCCGAGATCAGCCCCAGCATTTT,CASSEEDLRDQPQHF
TRBJ2-1,-,TRBV5-1,-,TGCGCCAGCAGCTTCGGACGAACCAATGAGCAGTTCTTC,CASSFGRTNEQFF
TRBJ1-1,-,TRBV28,-,TGTGCCAGCATGGGACAATCGAACACTGAAGCTTTCTTT,CASMGQSNTEAFF
TRBJ2-5,TRBD1,TRBV28,-,TGTGCCAGCAGTCACGGACCGGGACAGGGGGAAGAGACCCAGTACTTC,CASSHGPGQGEETQYF
TRBJ2-7,TRBD1,TRBV6-6,-,TGTGCCAGCGGACTACCAGGGGGCGTTAACGAGCAGTACTTC,CASGLPGGVNEQYF
TRBJ2-2,-,TRBV27,once,TGTGCCAGCAGTTCCGAAGGACAGAGGGAGCTGTTTTTT,CASSSEGQRELFF
TRBJ2-6,-,TRBV7-9,-,TGTGCCAGCAGCTTTACGGGGGGCATGGGGGCCAACGTCCTGACTTTC,CASSFTGGMGANVLTF
TRBJ1-5,-,TRBV27,-,TGTGCCAGCAGTTTATCGGGTGGCAATCAGCCCCAGCATTTT,CASSLSGGNQPQHF
TRBJ2-1,-,TRBV9,-,TGTGCCAGCAGCGTAGGGGGGGAACTGAATGAGCAGTTCTTC,CASSVGGELNEQFF